This T cell receptor (beta chain) was captured in a study of T cells in Graves' hyperthyroidism and ophthalmopathy. Background on the study: At initial diagnosis, before any treatment had begun, peripheral blood was obtained. Study-wide points: With a median lead of around 6.7 months before onset, the model predicted ophthalmopathy.

The CDR3 loop spans 16 amino acids. CDR1 SNHLY and CDR2 FYNNEI come from the germline V gene. With 2 bases clipped from V and 5 bases from J, the junction kept 10 bases outside the gene matches. RNA transcripts gave rise to amplified TCR beta CDR3 regions. The HTBI primer set served for first-round RT-PCR of the TCR CDR3. TCRdb ran MiXCR on the multiplex PCR reads and lists one entry per CDR3 protein. The data hold 300,000 to 450,000 distinct CDR3 sequences, with around 14% observed a single time. This clonotype has at least ten counts. Its antigen is undetermined. Calling Graves' hyperthyroidism stable meant ophthalmopathy did not progress within 18 months.

This TCR was recovered from a woman aged 60-75 years with Graves' hyperthyroidism. Sequenced sample: blood. V gene TRBV2 combines with J gene TRBJ2-7; the match to TRBD1 covers 9 bases. The chain's CDR3 is CASSETPGTGFHEQYF. DNA of the CDR3: TGTGCCAGCAGTGAAACCCCCGGGACAGGGTTTCACGAGCAGTACTTC.